In its sample, the clone carrying this T cell receptor (beta chain) was seen a few times. The antigen is not known. The length of the CDR3 is 16 residues. V dropped 6 bases and J dropped 0; count of bases not matched to a gene: 4. This record comes from a study of T-cell reconstitution after alpha-beta-depleted transplantation in children. Overall study results and limits: Approximately two months post-transplant, alpha-beta T cells reportedly originated from several hundred expanded graft clones. Surviving recipient cells, namely T cells and thymic progenitors, were the source of high day-60 TCRbeta diversity in some patients. T-cell numbers and diversity one year post-transplant derived largely from freshly generated T cells.

Using unique molecular identifiers, the investigators prepared the TCRbeta library. One entry per CDR3 protein, called by TCRdb with MiXCR from the PCR reads. The sample records about a million distinct CDR3 sequences, roughly 29% being singletons. This receptor was obtained from a boy less than two years old who had a stem cell transplant for SCID, so the T cells may come from the graft donor. The chain is built from TRBV12-3 or TRBV12-4 and TRBJ2-1, with 11 bases aligning to TRBD2. The sequenced sample was PBMCs, mostly from graft donor cells, obtained 360 days after TCRalphabeta/CD19-depleted stem cell transplant. As DNA, the CDR3 is TGTGCCAGCAGGCTACTAGCGGGGGCCTCCTACAATGAGCAGTTCTTC. Translating it yields CASRLLAGASYNEQFF.